The rows below give T cell receptor beta chains drawn from one sample of a study of regulatory T cells in long-lasting Graves disease. TCRdb analysed the multiplex PCR reads with MiXCR anew, one entry per CDR3 protein. This table holds around 450,000 distinct CDR3 sequences, under 20% found once. These data were also reused for a study on T cells in Graves' hyperthyroidism and ophthalmopathy.

The material sequenced was peripheral blood mononuclear cells (PBMCs), taken at new diagnosis, from a patient treated with antithyroid drugs. Receptor source: a man aged 40-49 years with Graves disease. CDR3s include the opening cysteine and the closing phenylalanine or tryptophan. A D gene is named only where the DNA matches it firmly. Clone size is shown for a subset of rows, as once, few, many or a class of expanded clone.

many,TRBV28,TRBJ1-5,NA,TGTGCCAGCAGGAACGGACCAAGCAATCAGCCCCAGCATTTT,CASRNGPSNQPQHF
few,TRBV19,TRBJ2-1,NA,TGTGCCAGTGGTTTCGCCGGCGTCAATGAGCAGTTCTTC,CASGFAGVNEQFF
many,TRBV7-9,TRBJ1-5,NA,TGTGCCAGCAGCTTAGAGGACGGGAGAGATAATCAGCCCCAGCATTTT,CASSLEDGRDNQPQHF
many,TRBV28,TRBJ2-1,NA,TGTGCCAGCAGTTTATCTGGCAGGGCGTACAATGAGCAGTTCTTC,CASSLSGRAYNEQFF
many,TRBV28,TRBJ2-1,NA,TGTGCATCGGAGCGCTCCTACAATGAGCAGTTCTTC,CASERSYNEQFF
many,TRBV7-8,TRBJ2-2,NA,TGTGCCAGCAGCGGCTTGGGGCAGGGGCGACGTCCGAACACCGGGGAGCTGTTTTTT,CASSGLGQGRRPNTGELFF
many,TRBV12-5,TRBJ1-1,TRBD1,TGTGCTAGTGGTTTGCCTGGGACAGCACCTGAAGCTTTCTTT,CASGLPGTAPEAFF
many,TRBV7-2,TRBJ2-5,TRBD1,TGTGCCAGCAGCCCGAGAGACAGGGGCGGGGAGACCCAGTACTTC,CASSPRDRGGETQYF
NA,TRBV6-2/TRBV6-3,TRBJ2-1,NA,TGTGCCAGCACGACAGCCCTATCCCTTCTAGCCAAAAACATTCAGTTCTTC,CASTTALSLLAKNIQFF
many,TRBV11-2,TRBJ2-7,NA,TGTGCCAGCAGCTTAGAAGGGAGGCTAAATGTCTACGAGCAGTACTTC,CASSLEGRLNVYEQYF
many,TRBV13,TRBJ2-7,NA,TGTGCCAGCAGCTTAGGAGCGGAAAAAGCCTACGAGCAGTACTTC,CASSLGAEKAYEQYF
many,TRBV20-1,TRBJ2-3,TRBD2,TGCAGTGCTGAAGGGACTAGCGGCACAGATACGCAGTATTTT,CSAEGTSGTDTQYF
NA,TRBV25-1,TRBJ1-1,NA,TGTGCCAGCAGTGGTAAACTGGGGTGGAACACTGAAGCTTTCTTT,CASSGKLGWNTEAFF
NA,TRBV7-9,TRBJ1-6,NA,TGTGCCAGCAGCTTGACCCAACAGCGCTCCTATAATTCACCCCTCCACTTT,CASSLTQQRSYNSPLHF
many,TRBV24-1,TRBJ2-1,TRBD2,TGTGCCACCAGTGATCAAGCACCTGCCGGGACTACCACCTACAATGAGCAGTTCTTC,CATSDQAPAGTTTYNEQFF
many,TRBV7-3,TRBJ2-1,NA,TGTGCCAGCAGCTTAACAAGCCAGGGTAGGGTAAGATACGAGCAGTTCTTC,CASSLTSQGRVRYEQFF
many,TRBV20-1,TRBJ2-7,TRBD2,TGCAGTGCAAGGACTAGCGGGAGGGCCCAGGAGCAGTACTTC,CSARTSGRAQEQYF
many,TRBV7-3,TRBJ2-5,NA,TGTGCCAGCAGCTTAACCGGGACTGGGGAGACCCAGTACTTC,CASSLTGTGETQYF
NA,TRBV3-1,TRBJ2-7,NA,TGTGCCAGCAGCCACCGACAAGGCTTGTACTTC,CASSHRQGLYF
many,TRBV30,TRBJ2-1,NA,TGTGCCTGGTCAATGGTGGCCAATAATGAGCAGTTCTTC,CAWSMVANNEQFF
many,TRBV12-3/TRBV12-4,TRBJ2-5,NA,TGTGCCAGCAGTGCGCCCAGGTTCGGGAGAAAGACCCAGTACTTC,CASSAPRFGRKTQYF
many,TRBV2,TRBJ2-7,TRBD2,TGTGCCAGCAGAACTAGCGGGACAACCTACGAGCAGTACTTC,CASRTSGTTYEQYF
many,TRBV7-3,TRBJ2-7,TRBD1,TGTGCCAGCAGCTTTGACAGGGGTAGGGAGCAGTACTTC,CASSFDRGREQYF
few,TRBV28,TRBJ2-7,NA,TGTGCCAGCAGCAAGAAGCGACAGCCCTCCTACGAGCAGTACTTC,CASSKKRQPSYEQYF
few,TRBV20-1,TRBJ2-7,TRBD1,TGCAGTGCCGCCAGAGACAGGGCCGACGAGCAGTACTTC,CSAARDRADEQYF
many,TRBV9,TRBJ1-6,TRBD1,TGTGCCAGCAGCGTAGCCGGGACAGGGGATAATTCACCCCTCCACTTT,CASSVAGTGDNSPLHF
NA,TRBV19,TRBJ1-1,NA,TGTGCCAGTAGTCCCGGAGCGGGGGCTGAAGCTTTCTTT,CASSPGAGAEAFF
once,TRBV20-1,TRBJ1-1,NA,TGCAGTGCTCCACAGGGCCACACTGAAGCTTTCTTT,CSAPQGHTEAFF
many,TRBV11-3,TRBJ2-7,NA,TGTGCCAGCAGCTTAGCCCGAGAGCAGTACTTC,CASSLAREQYF
NA,TRBV9,TRBJ1-5,NA,TGTGCCAGCAGCGCCCTAGACAGTTACAATCAGCCCCAGCATTTT,CASSALDSYNQPQHF
many,TRBV28,TRBJ2-7,TRBD1,TGTGCCAGCAGCCCGGGACAGGGTTACGAGCAGTACTTC,CASSPGQGYEQYF
many,TRBV28,TRBJ2-3,NA,TGTGCCAGCAGTTTAGTGGGAACCGTAACGCAGTATTTT,CASSLVGTVTQYF
NA,TRBV6-2/TRBV6-3,TRBJ1-1,NA,TGTGCCAGCAGTTATGGGACTACGACTTTCTTT,CASSYGTTTFF
NA,TRBV5-1,TRBJ2-2,NA,TGCGCCAGGGAACCTAGCGACCACACCGGGGAGCTGTTTTTT,CAREPSDHTGELFF
many,TRBV7-6,TRBJ2-3,TRBD1,TGTGCCAGCAGCTTTATGGGACAGCCCACAGATACGCAGTATTTT,CASSFMGQPTDTQYF
many,TRBV11-2,TRBJ1-2,NA,TGTGCCAGCAGCCTCATCACTGGGACGCGGGGCTACACCTTC,CASSLITGTRGYTF
few,TRBV7-2,TRBJ2-7,TRBD2,TGTGCCAGCAGCTTAGTCGTGACTAGCGGGAGGTCCAACGAGCAGTACTTC,CASSLVVTSGRSNEQYF
few,TRBV20-1,TRBJ2-7,NA,TGCAGTGGAAGGCAGCCTTCTTCCTACGAGCAGTACTTC,CSGRQPSSYEQYF
NA,TRBV27,TRBJ1-1,NA,TGTGCCAGCAGTTACAGGGTTGGAAACACTGAAGCTTTCTTT,CASSYRVGNTEAFF
many,TRBV27,TRBJ2-7,NA,TGTGCCAGCAGTTTAGAGGGGGGCCTCGAGCAGTACTTC,CASSLEGGLEQYF
NA,TRBV5-1,TRBJ1-1,TRBD1,TGCGCCAGCAGCCCCGGGGACAGCCCCACGGAAGCTTTCTTT,CASSPGDSPTEAFF
few,TRBV12-3/TRBV12-4,TRBJ2-1,TRBD2,TGTGCCAGCAGTCCCCGACTAGCGGGATTGAGCGAGCAGTTCTTC,CASSPRLAGLSEQFF